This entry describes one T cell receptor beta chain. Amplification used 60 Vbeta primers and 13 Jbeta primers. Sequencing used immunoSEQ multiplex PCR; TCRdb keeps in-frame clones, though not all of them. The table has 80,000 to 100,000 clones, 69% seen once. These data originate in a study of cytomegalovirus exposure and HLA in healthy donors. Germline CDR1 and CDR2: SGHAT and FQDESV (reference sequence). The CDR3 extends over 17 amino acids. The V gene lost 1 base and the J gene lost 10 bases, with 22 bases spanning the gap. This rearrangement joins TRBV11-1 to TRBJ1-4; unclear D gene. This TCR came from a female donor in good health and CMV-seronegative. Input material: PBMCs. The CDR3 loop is CASSLERFNHHERKLFF. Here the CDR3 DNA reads TGTGCCAGCAGCTTAGAACGCTTCAATCATCATGAGAGAAAACTGTTTTTT. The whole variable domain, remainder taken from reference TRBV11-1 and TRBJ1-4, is EAEVAQSPRYKITEKSQAVAFWCDPISGHATLYWYRQILGQGPELLVQFQDESVVDDSQLPKDRFSAERLKGVDSTLKIQPAELGDSAMYLCASSLERFNHHERKLFFGSGTQLSVL.